What follows are 15 T cell receptor beta chains derived from one specimen sequenced in a study of STAT3 mutations in large granular lymphocyte leukemia. Generated by immunoSEQ multiplex PCR, the TCRdb table keeps only in-frame clones and is missing some. The repertoire has 5,000 to 6,000 clones, 85% to 95% of them found once; the top ten carry roughly a third. Study-wide points: Every T-LGLL patient had at least one immunodominant TCRbeta clonotype.

Their cognate antigens are unknown. The sequenced sample consisted of peripheral blood mononuclear cells. These receptors were obtained from a man aged 60 to 75 with T-cell large granular lymphocyte leukemia. Some clones in this sample may be carry-over from other donors' samples.

This chain uses TRBV18 with TRBJ2-1, with a tentative D call TRBD2 (5 bases). The CDR3 is 15 amino acids. Germline-derived CDR1 and CDR2 are KGHSH and LQKENI. Trimming shortened V by 2 bases and J by 2 bases, and 10 bases separated the two germline ends. CDR3 protein: CASSPGQRTYNEQFF. CDR3 in DNA: TGTGCCAGCTCACCAGGCCAGCGGACCTACAATGAGCAGTTCTTC.

CDR3 coding DNA: TGTGCCAGCAGATTTCACAGGGACCTCGAGCAGTACTTC. Translation gives CASRFHRDLEQYF. The gene calls are TRBV6-5 and TRBJ2-7; TRBD1 might be the D (6 bases). Germline values: CDR1 MNHEY, CDR2 SVGAGI. CDR3 length: 13 amino acids. V lost 6 bases, J lost 6 bases, and 15 bases lay in between.

The chain combines TRBV7-8 with TRBJ2-5; tentatively, D is TRBD1 (6 bases). The CDR3 length is 12 residues. The germline V gene has CDR1 SGHVS and CDR2 FQNEAQ. Trimming cost V 7 bases and J 3 bases, with 9 bases left between them. CDR3 sequence reads: CASTSGEETQYF. CDR3 sequence (DNA): TGTGCCAGCACCTCAGGGGAAGAGACCCAGTACTTC. Complete variable domain (other parts from reference TRBV7-8 and TRBJ2-5): GAGVSQSPRYKVAKRGQDVALRCDPISGHVSLFWYQQALGQGPEFLTYFQNEAQLDKSGLPSDRFFAERPEGSVSTLKIQRTQQEDSAVYLCASTSGEETQYFGPGTRLLVL.

V and J are TRBV5-6 and TRBJ1-2; D is undetermined. CDR1 and CDR2 from the germline V gene are SGHDT and YYEEEE. The CDR3 runs 12 residues. Trimming shortened V by 2 bases and J by 4 bases, and 6 bases separated the two germline ends. CDR3 DNA: TGTGCCAGCAGCTTTCCGGGCTATGGCTACACCTTC. Translating gives CASSFPGYGYTF.

This clone came up a few times. Written as DNA, the CDR3 is TGTGCCAGCAGCACACTATGGGGAGATACGCAGTATTTT. It yields the protein CASSTLWGDTQYF. The rearrangement links TRBV9 to TRBJ2-3; no clear D. V was cut by 4 bases and J by 5 bases, with 11 bases left in between. Germline CDR1 SGDLS, CDR2 YYNGEE. The CDR3 extends over 13 amino acids.

The chain recombines TRBV30 with TRBJ2-7; TRBD2 matches at 8 bases. The V segment lost 2 bases and the J segment 4 bases; nucleotides outside the gene matches: 4. CDR1 is GTSNPN, CDR2 SVGIG, per germline (reference sequence). The CDR3 runs to 13 residues. The CDR3 loop reads CAWSLLAGYEQYF. The CDR3 coding sequence is TGTGCCTGGAGTCTCCTAGCGGGTTACGAGCAGTACTTC.

The rearrangement uses TRBV28 and TRBJ1-2, with D perhaps matching TRBD1 (5 bases). Trimming removed 3 bases from V and 6 bases from J, with 8 bases in between. Germline V gene data show CDR1 as MDHEN and CDR2 as SYDVKM. CDR3 length equals 12 residues. The CDR3: CASSLGVDGYTF. The CDR3, as DNA: TGTGCCAGCAGTTTGGGGGTGGATGGCTACACCTTC.

The rearrangement joins TRBV18 to TRBJ1-2; TRBD1 might be the D (5 bases). The CDR3 has 15 amino acids. Trimming shortened V by 0 bases and J by 7 bases, and 15 bases separated the two germline ends. Germline values: CDR1 KGHSH, CDR2 LQKENI. This CDR3 is CASSPPGETITGYTF. The CDR3 DNA reads as TGTGCCAGCTCACCACCGGGGGAAACCATTACTGGCTACACCTTC.

This chain uses TRBV7-9 with TRBJ1-1, with a possible D match to TRBD1 (6 bases). V was cut by 1 base and J by 2 bases, with 11 bases left in between. CDR1 and CDR2 from the germline V gene are SEHNR and FQNEAQ (reference sequence). The CDR3 spans 15 residues. CDR3 sequence reads: CASSLVRQVNTEAFF. CDR3 coding DNA: TGTGCCAGCAGCTTAGTAAGACAGGTAAACACTGAAGCTTTCTTT.

The chain recombines TRBV25-1 with TRBJ2-5; TRBD2 might be the D (6 bases). This CDR3 spans 15 amino acids. Germline V CDR1 and CDR2: MGHDK, SYGVNS. Trimming shortened V by 4 bases and J by 5 bases, and 17 bases separated the two germline ends. CDR3 in DNA: TGTGCCAGCAGTGTGGGAGGCCCATCGGTGGAGACCCAGTACTTC. This codes for CASSVGGPSVETQYF.

The rearrangement uses TRBV28 and TRBJ1-5; 9 bases align to TRBD1. J gave up 1 base and V 6 bases, and 1 base lay outside the gene matches. CDR1 is MDHEN and CDR2 is SYDVKM in the germline V gene. The CDR3 loop spans 14 amino acids. The CDR3 bases are TGTGCCAGCAGAGACAGGGGGAGCAATCAGCCCCAGCATTTT. The encoded protein is CASRDRGSNQPQHF.

In this sample, this clone turned up once. The chain recombines TRBV15 with TRBJ2-2, with D perhaps being TRBD1 or TRBD2 (5 bases each). Germline lookup yields CDR1 LNHNV and CDR2 YYDKDF (reference sequence). This CDR3 has 15 residues. Between the trimmed V and J ends, which lost 6 bases and 6 bases, there was a span of 17 bases. This CDR3 reads CATRGSGRRAGELFF. The CDR3 coding sequence is TGTGCCACCAGAGGTTCAGGGAGAAGGGCCGGGGAGCTGTTTTTT. The full variable domain, its missing parts supplied by reference TRBV15 and TRBJ2-2, is DAMVIQNPRYQVTQFGKPVTLSCSQTLNHNVMYWYQQKSSQAPKLLFHYYDKDFNNEADTPDNFQSRRPNTSFCFLDIRSPGLGDTAMYLCATRGSGRRAGELFFGEGSRLTVL.

V is TRBV30 and J is TRBJ2-1; 7 positions match TRBD1. J gave up 6 bases and V 4 bases, and 9 bases lay outside the gene matches. CDR1 is GTSNPN and CDR2 is SVGIG in the germline V gene (reference sequence). There are 14 residues in the CDR3. Here the CDR3 DNA reads TGTGCCTGGAACAGGGGAGTTAGATCCAATGAGCAGTTCTTC. Translation: CAWNRGVRSNEQFF.

The chain joins TRBV29-1 to TRBJ2-2; 7 nucleotides line up with TRBD1. The CDR3 contains 11 residues. The V and J ends lost 6 bases and 6 bases, in that order; junction bases with no gene match: 1. CDR1 SQVTM and CDR2 ANQGSEA come from the germline V gene. The CDR3 sequence: CSVQGPGELFF. Here the CDR3 DNA reads TGCAGCGTACAGGGGCCCGGGGAGCTGTTTTTT.

V and J are TRBV7-2 and TRBJ1-1; tentatively, D is TRBD1 (6 bases). Germline loops: CDR1 SGHTA, CDR2 FQGNSA. This CDR3 spans 12 amino acids. V shed 6 bases and J shed 5 bases, with 10 bases lying between them. The CDR3 region is CASRKQGTEAFF. DNA for the CDR3: TGTGCCAGCAGAAAACAGGGAACTGAAGCTTTCTTT. Using reference TRBV7-2 and TRBJ1-1 for the parts outside the CDR3, the full variable domain is GAGVSQSPSNKVTEKGKDVELRCDPISGHTALYWYRQSLGQGLEFLIYFQGNSAPDKSGLPSDRFSAERTGGSVSTLTIQRTQQEDSAVYLCASRKQGTEAFFGQGTRLTVV.